This T cell receptor (beta chain) was profiled in a study of cytomegalovirus exposure and HLA in healthy donors. Both 60 Vbeta primers and 13 Jbeta primers went into the PCR. The method was immunoSEQ multiplex PCR; TCRdb's version includes in-frame clones alone and lacks a portion of them. The sample lists about 190,000 clones, 85% occurring once. The CDR3 sequence is 14 residues long. CDR1 and CDR2 from the germline V gene are MNHEY and SMNVEV (reference sequence). V gave up 2 bases and J gave up 2 bases, with 7 bases separating them. The sample comprised PBMCs. The TCR sequence derives from a boy aged 2-15 years in good health and CMV-seronegative. The chain recombines TRBV27 with TRBJ1-3, with a tentative D call TRBD1 (5 bases). Written as DNA, the CDR3 is TGTGCCAGCAGTTTACGGGGGGCTGGAAACACCATATATTTT. Encoded protein: CASSLRGAGNTIYF.